Following are 28 T cell receptor beta chains from one sample sequenced in a study of T-cell memory formation after mild COVID-19. Each CDR3 protein is one row after TCRdb ran MiXCR on the 5' RACE reads. In the table there are roughly 600,000 distinct CDR3 sequences, approximately 18% of which are singletons. Sample: PBMCs or a T cell subset sorted from them (not recorded which). These receptors were taken from an adult woman who had mild COVID-19 (a few samples of this study predate the infection). Cell type and time point are not known.

This clonotype occurred a few times. The rearrangement uses TRBV20-1 and TRBJ2-3; 8 bases fit TRBD2. The CDR3 is 16 amino acids. The germline CDR1 and CDR2 sequences are DFQATT and SNEGSKA (reference sequence). V shed 3 bases, J shed 3 bases, and the junction held 11 bases outside the gene matches. The CDR3 DNA follows: TGCAGTGCTAGTTTAACCGGGCTAGCGGGTACAGATACGCAGTATTTT. Amino acids: CSASLTGLAGTDTQYF.

This chain uses TRBV3-1 with TRBJ2-7; D may be TRBD2 (6 bases). This CDR3 is built from 18 residues. Germline CDR1 LGHDT, CDR2 YNNKEL (reference sequence). Trimming removed 4 bases from V and 3 bases from J, with 25 bases in between. In nucleotides, the CDR3 is TGTGCCAGCAGCCTCGGAGGGGCCACCCGGGGCTTGAACTACGAGCAGTACTTC. It encodes CASSLGGATRGLNYEQYF.

This clonotype was seen only once. V usage is TRBV3-1 and J usage is TRBJ2-7; tentatively, D is TRBD1 (6 bases). Trimming left V 6 bases short and J 3 bases short, with 12 bases between. The CDR3 extends over 13 amino acids. Germline V CDR1 and CDR2: LGHDT, YNNKEL (reference sequence). CDR3 sequence (DNA): TGTGCCAGCAGTCGCAGGGGAATCTACGAGCAGTACTTC. It is translated as CASSRRGIYEQYF.

This clonotype was seen a handful of times. The chain couples TRBV9 to TRBJ2-2; D uncertain. The germline V and J ends were trimmed by 0 bases and 7 bases, with 7 bases remaining between them. Germline CDR1 SGDLS, CDR2 YYNGEE. The CDR3 totals 13 residues. The CDR3 spells CASSVGPNGELFF. DNA of the CDR3: TGTGCCAGCAGCGTAGGTCCTAACGGGGAGCTGTTTTTT.

This clonotype was detected only a few times. The chain employs TRBV7-2 and TRBJ2-7, with D unclear. This CDR3 has 17 amino acids. V was trimmed by 1 base and J by 0 bases, leaving 16 bases between them. In germline, CDR1 is SGHTA, CDR2 FQGNSA. The CDR3 bases are TGTGCCAGCAGCTTAGGACCCGGCAGCCAGAGCTCCTACGAGCAGTACTTC. Translation: CASSLGPGSQSSYEQYF.

The chain joins TRBV7-9 to TRBJ2-7; 7 nucleotides match TRBD1. The CDR3 covers 13 residues. After removal of 10 bases from V and 2 bases from J, the junction contained 8 bases not matched to a gene. Per the germline V gene, CDR1 is SEHNR and CDR2 is FQNEAQ (reference sequence). CDR3 sequence: CATSRGHTYEQYF. CDR3 nucleotides: TGTGCCACCTCGAGGGGGCACACCTACGAGCAGTACTTC.

This chain uses TRBV4-3 with TRBJ1-1; D is unresolved. The germline V gene has CDR1 LGHNA and CDR2 YSLEER. V was trimmed by 3 bases and J by 11 bases, leaving 10 bases between them. The CDR3 spans 11 residues. Here the CDR3 reads CASSHPSWAFF. The CDR3 DNA reads TGCGCCAGCAGCCACCCATCTTGGGCTTTCTTT.

The chain uses TRBV20-1 and TRBJ2-5; D not certain. Trimming took off 6 bases at V and 9 bases at J, with 8 bases between the two ends. This CDR3 has 9 residues. Germline values: CDR1 DFQATT, CDR2 SNEGSKA (reference sequence). The CDR3 coding sequence is TGCAGTGCCAAGATGGCCCAGTACTTC. This encodes CSAKMAQYF.

This chain uses TRBV7-9 with TRBJ2-7; 7 positions agree with TRBD1. CDR3 length: 14 amino acids. Germline values: CDR1 SEHNR, CDR2 FQNEAQ (reference sequence). The trim removed 5 bases at V and 4 bases at J, leaving 8 bases unmatched. The CDR3 nucleotides read TGTGCCAGCAGCGAGACAGGGTTGGGATACGAGCAGTACTTC. It encodes CASSETGLGYEQYF.

This clonotype has a handful of counts. This chain connects TRBV4-1 to TRBJ1-2; 7 positions agree with TRBD1. Trimming at V came to 7 bases and at J to 6 bases, leaving 14 bases not matched to a gene. The CDR3 has 15 amino acids. Germline-derived CDR1 and CDR2 are MGHRA and YSYEKL. The CDR3 DNA sequence: TGCGCCAGCAACCCTATCCGGGACAGTGGAGATGGCTACACCTTC. This translates into CASNPIRDSGDGYTF.

This clonotype was seen a few times. This sequence joins TRBV7-3 and TRBJ2-3, with D perhaps TRBD2 (7 bases). This CDR3 spans 19 amino acids. Germline loops: CDR1 SGHTA, CDR2 FQGTGA. Trimming removed 0 bases from V and 3 bases from J, with 22 bases in between. The CDR3 protein is CASSLTYSGGQLSTDTQYF. CDR3 in DNA: TGTGCCAGCAGCTTAACTTATTCGGGGGGCCAATTAAGTACAGATACGCAGTATTTT.

This clonotype was observed a handful of times. The J gene is TRBJ2-2, the V gene TRBV30; tentatively, D is TRBD1 (5 bases). Germline V gene lookup returns CDR1 GTSNPN and CDR2 SVGIG (reference sequence). V dropped 2 bases and J dropped 2 bases, with 15 bases sitting between them. This CDR3 has 16 residues. The CDR3 nucleotides are TGTGCCTGGAGTTTCGACAGCTTGATTAACACCGGGGAGCTGTTTTTT. Translating gives CAWSFDSLINTGELFF.

This clonotype was detected a few times. The J gene is TRBJ2-3, the V gene TRBV29-1; 7 nucleotides agree with TRBD2. V shed 8 bases and J 2 bases; nucleotides not matched to a gene: 13. The CDR3 runs to 15 residues. Germline V CDR1 and CDR2: SQVTM, ANQGSEA. Here the CDR3 DNA reads TGCAGCTCCAAGACTACGACTAGCACCACAGATACGCAGTATTTT. This translates into CSSKTTTSTTDTQYF.

The sample holds a few counts of this clonotype. The genes are TRBV7-6 and TRBJ1-1, with D possibly being TRBD1 (5 bases). The CDR3 loop spans 16 amino acids. With 4 bases removed from V and 4 bases from J, the gap between germline ends came to 19 bases. Germline V CDR1 and CDR2: SGHVS, FNYEAQ. The CDR3, as DNA: TGTGCCAGCAGCTCCACCCCGCGGGAAGGGACCACTGAAGCTTTCTTT. Protein sequence: CASSSTPREGTTEAFF.

This clonotype was recorded a few times. This sequence joins TRBV12-3 or TRBV12-4 and TRBJ2-1; 7 positions agree with TRBD1. The CDR3 totals 13 residues. Germline trimming cut 7 bases from V and 7 bases from J; bases unmatched to any gene: 7. CDR3 nucleotide sequence: TGTGCCAGCAACCGGGACAGTGGGAATGAGCAGTTCTTC. Residues: CASNRDSGNEQFF.

This chain links TRBV5-1 with TRBJ2-1; TRBD1 might be the D (5 bases). V was clipped by 0 bases and J by 4 bases, with 11 bases between them. Germline V lookup: CDR1 SGHRS, CDR2 YFSETQ. The CDR3 extends over 15 amino acids. The CDR3 loop is CASSLESGQYNEQFF. DNA of the CDR3: TGCGCCAGCAGCTTGGAGTCAGGGCAGTACAATGAGCAGTTCTTC.

The chain employs TRBV5-1 and TRBJ2-1; 13 bases fit TRBD2. CDR3 length equals 19 residues. V shed 4 bases and J 11 bases; nucleotides not matched to a gene: 21. CDR1 and CDR2 (germline): SGHRS, YFSETQ. CDR3 coding DNA: TGCGCCAGCAGCCTCGGACTAGCGGGGGTAACTGCTGCGGGGTCGAAGCAGTTCTTC. Translated, it gives CASSLGLAGVTAAGSKQFF.

The V gene is TRBV27, the J gene TRBJ1-1; 7 bases map to TRBD1. Looked up from germline, CDR1 is MNHEY and CDR2 is SMNVEV (reference sequence). The J segment lost 6 bases and the V segment lost 3 bases, leaving 7 bases of the junction unmatched. The CDR3 runs to 14 residues. This chain's CDR3 is CASSLDRTSSEAFF. The DNA for the CDR3 is TGTGCCAGCAGTTTGGACAGGACCAGTTCTGAAGCTTTCTTT.

The genes are TRBV12-3 or TRBV12-4 and TRBJ1-2; the match to TRBD1 covers 8 bases. The V gene end was trimmed by 5 bases and the J gene end by 7 bases; junction bases not matched to a gene: 6. CDR3 length: 13 residues. DNA of the CDR3: TGTGCCAGCAGTCTACAGGGGGAGGTTGGCTACACCTTC. Residues: CASSLQGEVGYTF.

The chain recombines TRBV12-3 or TRBV12-4 with TRBJ2-5; a weak D match, TRBD2 (6 bases). The V gene lost 4 bases and the J gene lost 0 bases, with 15 bases spanning the gap. CDR3 size: 16 residues. The CDR3 DNA is TGTGCCAGCAGTTCGGTAACAGGAGGGTACCAAGAGACCCAGTACTTC. Its translation: CASSSVTGGYQETQYF.

In its sample, this clonotype was seen a few times. CDR3 sequence (DNA): TGTGCCAGCAGTGTCCGGGACAGGGGGCCAAAAGAGCAGTACTTC. Translated: CASSVRDRGPKEQYF. The V and J genes are TRBV25-1 and TRBJ2-7; 12 bases align to TRBD1. Losses at the gene ends were 4 bases for V and 7 bases for J; bases not matched to a gene: 8. Germline V gives CDR1 MGHDK, CDR2 SYGVNS. The CDR3 runs to 15 residues.

This clonotype was seen a handful of times. The chain joins TRBV7-8 to TRBJ1-5; D is unclear. CDR1 and CDR2 (germline): SGHVS, FQNEAQ. V lost 1 base and J lost 0, with 13 bases in between. CDR3 size: 17 residues. This CDR3 is CASSLVAAVDSNQPQHF. The CDR3 region has the DNA TGTGCCAGCAGCTTAGTGGCGGCGGTGGATAGCAATCAGCCCCAGCATTTT.

The chain uses TRBV9 and TRBJ1-2; no definite D call. CDR3 length: 17 amino acids. Trimming stripped 0 bases from V and 2 bases from J, with 17 bases between. The germline V gene has CDR1 SGDLS and CDR2 YYNGEE. CDR3 sequence: CASSVAYDGGQNYGYTF. CDR3 sequence (DNA): TGTGCCAGCAGCGTAGCGTACGACGGAGGGCAGAACTATGGCTACACCTTC.

The chain carries TRBV5-5 and TRBJ2-7; a possible D gene is TRBD2 (6 bases). The germline V and J ends were trimmed by 1 base and 1 base, with 9 bases remaining between them. Germline V lookup: CDR1 SGHKS, CDR2 YYEKEE (reference sequence). The CDR3 totals 14 residues. The CDR3 loop reads CASSLYLASYEQYF. As DNA, the CDR3 is TGTGCCAGCAGCTTGTATCTAGCGTCCTACGAGCAGTACTTC.

The chain joins TRBV29-1 to TRBJ2-7, with 10 bases aligning to TRBD2. CDR3 length equals 15 residues. V was clipped by 3 bases and J by 0 bases; unmatched bases: 5. Germline lookup yields CDR1 SQVTM and CDR2 ANQGSEA. CDR3 in DNA: TGCAGCGTTGAGGTAGCGGGGGGTCCCTCCTACGAGCAGTACTTC. Its protein is CSVEVAGGPSYEQYF.

The chain employs TRBV12-3 or TRBV12-4 and TRBJ1-2; perhaps TRBD1 as D (6 bases). V gave up 2 bases and J gave up 4 bases, with 11 bases separating them. The CDR3 spans 14 residues. The CDR3, as DNA: TGTGCCAGCAGTTTAAAGGGGGGGGTCTATGGCTACACCTTC. This codes for CASSLKGGVYGYTF.

V usage is TRBV7-3 and J usage is TRBJ2-3, with 15 nucleotides matching TRBD2. V dropped 2 bases and J dropped 3; count of bases not matched to a gene: 12. Germline V gives CDR1 SGHTA, CDR2 FQGTGA. This CDR3 has 20 residues. CDR3 residues: CASSLSPGGLAGGMTDTQYF. The CDR3 DNA reads TGTGCCAGCAGCTTATCCCCCGGGGGACTAGCGGGAGGCATGACAGATACGCAGTATTTT.

This clonotype was recorded only once. The chain uses TRBV7-9 and TRBJ2-5; D unclear. The CDR3 is 14 amino acids. V gave up 1 base and J gave up 5 bases, with 11 bases separating them. Germline V gene data show CDR1 as SEHNR and CDR2 as FQNEAQ (reference sequence). The CDR3, as DNA: TGTGCCAGCAGCTTAGGCGACTTAAGGGAGACCCAGTACTTC. As protein: CASSLGDLRETQYF.